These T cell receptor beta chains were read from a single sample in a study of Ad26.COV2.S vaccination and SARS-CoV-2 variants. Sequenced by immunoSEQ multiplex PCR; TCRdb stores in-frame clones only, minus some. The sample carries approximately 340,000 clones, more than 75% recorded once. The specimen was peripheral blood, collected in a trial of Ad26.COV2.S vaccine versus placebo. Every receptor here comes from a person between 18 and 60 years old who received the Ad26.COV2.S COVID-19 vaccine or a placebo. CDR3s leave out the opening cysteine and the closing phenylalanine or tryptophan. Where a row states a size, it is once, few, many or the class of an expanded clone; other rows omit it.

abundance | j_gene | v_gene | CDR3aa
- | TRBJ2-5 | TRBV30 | AWSGGKETQY
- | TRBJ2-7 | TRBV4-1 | ASSHDRKEQY
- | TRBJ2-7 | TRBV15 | ATSRDLWTSDGEQY
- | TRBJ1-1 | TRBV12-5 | ASGLGTLGTEAF
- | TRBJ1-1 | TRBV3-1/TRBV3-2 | ASSQGGTTAF
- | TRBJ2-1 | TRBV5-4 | ASTKTGGLSSYNEQF
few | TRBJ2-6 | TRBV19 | ASSIDGDLVSGANVLT
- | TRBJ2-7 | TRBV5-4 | ASSFPGTSNYEQY
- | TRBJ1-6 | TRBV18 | ASSPTGLNSPLH
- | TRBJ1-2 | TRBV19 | ASSLVGREQNGYT
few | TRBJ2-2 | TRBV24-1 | ATMGQNTGELF
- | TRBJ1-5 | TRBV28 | ASSSRGGYSNQPQH
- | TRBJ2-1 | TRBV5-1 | ASSKTSGSREQF
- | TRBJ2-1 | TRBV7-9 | ASSSPSGLKRREQF
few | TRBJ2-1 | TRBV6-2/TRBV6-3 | ASSISGGASDEQF
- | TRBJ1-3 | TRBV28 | ASGGNTIY
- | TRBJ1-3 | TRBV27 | ASSLKGRSGNTIY
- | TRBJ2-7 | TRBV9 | ASSVNFGEQY
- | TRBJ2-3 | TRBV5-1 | ASSLRWSGSTDTQY
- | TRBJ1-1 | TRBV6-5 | ASKMLVNTEAF
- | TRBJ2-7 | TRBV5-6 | ASSLGTGLSYEQY
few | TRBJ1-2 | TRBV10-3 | ATGGQGINYGYT
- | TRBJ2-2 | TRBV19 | ASRPKQTGELF
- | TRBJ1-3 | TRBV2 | ASSVWQSASGTIY
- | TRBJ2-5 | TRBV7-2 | ASSSNGRGPSYEETQY
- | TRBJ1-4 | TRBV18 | ASSPQSWAKEKLF
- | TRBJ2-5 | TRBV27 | ASSPPPGQAKETQY
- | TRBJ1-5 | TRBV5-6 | ASSLQGAGNQPQH
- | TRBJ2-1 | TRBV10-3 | AISSGGGEQF
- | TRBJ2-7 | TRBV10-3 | ATTGQAYEQY
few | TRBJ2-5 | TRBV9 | ASSVGVKETQY
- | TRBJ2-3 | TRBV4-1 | ASSIITSTDTQY
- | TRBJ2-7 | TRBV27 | ASSRQGPNYEQY
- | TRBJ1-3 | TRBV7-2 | ASSLSPGQAFSGNTIY
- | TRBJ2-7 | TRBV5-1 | ASSLVDSFEQY
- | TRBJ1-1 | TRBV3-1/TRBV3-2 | ASSQYLGTEAF
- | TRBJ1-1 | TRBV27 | ASRSEGPTEAF
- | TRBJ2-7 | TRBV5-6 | ASSAFSGTGGEQY
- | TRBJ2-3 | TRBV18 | ASSPEPGLADSTDTQY
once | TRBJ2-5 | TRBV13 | ASSDRGRRSQETQY
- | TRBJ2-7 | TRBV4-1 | ASSQDSQGTFGGEQY
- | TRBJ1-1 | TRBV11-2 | ASSLGSNTEAF
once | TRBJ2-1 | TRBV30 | AWETSNGRASHEQF
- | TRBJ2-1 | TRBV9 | ASSVRLDKREQF
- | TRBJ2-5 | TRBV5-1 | ASSPQGVGETQY
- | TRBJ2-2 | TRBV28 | ASTPTRAIPGELF
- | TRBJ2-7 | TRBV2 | AIPLGGQTPYEQY
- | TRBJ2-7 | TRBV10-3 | AISESGPYEQY
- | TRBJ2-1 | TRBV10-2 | ASKAGVNEQF
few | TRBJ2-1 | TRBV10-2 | ATSEDSGGYNEQF
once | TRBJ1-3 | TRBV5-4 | ASSLTGGVGNTIY
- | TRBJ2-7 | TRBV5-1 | ASSLVDNYEQY
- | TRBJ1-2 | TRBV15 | ATSKGGGYHGYT
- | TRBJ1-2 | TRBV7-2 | ASSLDVLANYGYT
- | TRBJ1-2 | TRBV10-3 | AIRRVIVDGYT
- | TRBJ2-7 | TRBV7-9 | ASRREGSSYEQY
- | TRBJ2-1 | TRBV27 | ATRGGRGSYNEQF
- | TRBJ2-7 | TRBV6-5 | ASSSRDKGVYEQY